Below, 30 T cell receptor beta chains from the same sample are listed, as sequenced in a study of blood T cell repertoires in COVID-19. Clones were sequenced by immunoSEQ multiplex PCR, and TCRdb holds only the in-frame ones, with some missing. Seen here are approximately 52,000 clones, 85% to 95% observed once, and the top ten hold 3.1%. Sequenced sample: peripheral blood. The receptors derive from a man aged 45-60 years with acute or convalescent COVID-19.

The genes are TRBV29-1 and TRBJ1-1; D not resolved. The CDR3 length is 11 residues. Germline V gives CDR1 SQVTM, CDR2 ANQGSEA. Trimming took 6 bases from V and 4 from J, leaving 9 bases between them. CDR3 in amino acids: CSVHYSTEAFF. In nucleotides, the CDR3 is TGCAGCGTCCATTATAGCACTGAAGCTTTCTTT.

V gene TRBV5-1 combines with J gene TRBJ2-7, with 8 bases aligning to TRBD1. Germline CDR1 is SGHRS and CDR2 is YFSETQ. Losses at the gene ends were 0 bases for V and 3 bases for J; bases not matched to a gene: 8. CDR3 length equals 16 residues. CDR3 DNA sequence: TGCGCCAGCAGCTTGGATTACGGGACAGGAAACTACGAGCAGTACTTC. Its protein product is CASSLDYGTGNYEQYF.

This clone was seen a handful of times. CDR3 amino acids: CASSLIAGGPTGELFF. The CDR3 nucleotides read TGTGCCAGCAGCTTAATAGCGGGGGGGCCCACCGGGGAGCTGTTTTTT. The V gene is TRBV7-2, the J gene TRBJ2-2, with 11 bases matching TRBD2. This CDR3 spans 16 amino acids. J gave up 4 bases and V 2 bases, and 3 bases lay outside the gene matches. Germline lookup yields CDR1 SGHTA and CDR2 FQGNSA.

The chain is built from TRBV6-1 and TRBJ1-1; D remains unclear. The length of the CDR3 is 13 residues. With 3 bases removed from V and 1 base from J, the gap between germline ends came to 6 bases. The germline V gene has CDR1 MNHNS and CDR2 SASEGT. The CDR3: CASSDRRNTEAFF. The DNA of the CDR3 is TGTGCCAGCAGTGATCGGAGGAACACTGAAGCTTTCTTT.

The chain is built from TRBV27 and TRBJ1-1; D is unresolved. Trimming left V 6 bases short and J 1 base short, with 12 bases between. Per the germline V gene, CDR1 is MNHEY and CDR2 is SMNVEV (reference sequence). The CDR3 runs to 14 residues. The CDR3 reads CASRSIGGNTEAFF. CDR3 in DNA: TGTGCCAGCAGGTCCATTGGAGGGAACACTGAAGCTTTCTTT.

The V gene is TRBV27, the J gene TRBJ2-7; TRBD1 matches at 8 bases. The CDR3 has 15 residues. The germline V gene has CDR1 MNHEY and CDR2 SMNVEV (reference sequence). The trim removed 4 bases at V and 4 bases at J, leaving 9 bases unmatched. The CDR3 loop is CASSSQDRVLYEQYF. In DNA form, the CDR3 reads TGTGCCAGCAGTTCCCAGGACAGGGTTCTTTACGAGCAGTACTTC.

About this clone itself: This specimen includes other DNA sequences encoding the same CDR3. The chain recombines TRBV3-1 (or the pseudogene TRBV3-2) with TRBJ2-3; 14 bases align to TRBD2. From germline, CDR1 is LGHDT and CDR2 YNNKEL (reference sequence). The V segment lost 4 bases and the J segment 0 bases; nucleotides outside the gene matches: 3. The CDR3 runs 17 residues. CDR3 nucleotide sequence: TGTGCCAGCAGCCGGACTAGCGGGGGGCGTAGCACAGATACGCAGTATTTT. Residues: CASSRTSGGRSTDTQYF.

V usage is TRBV10-1 and J usage is TRBJ1-1; no reliable D call. Germline CDR1 reads WNHNN; CDR2 reads SYGVQD (reference sequence). The V gene lost 6 bases and the J gene lost 1 base, with 9 bases spanning the gap. This CDR3 region has 13 residues. CDR3 sequence reads: CASSRLTNTEAFF. Written as DNA, the CDR3 is TGCGCCAGCAGCAGGCTGACGAACACTGAAGCTTTCTTT.

Concerning this clone itself: The DNA is omitted, as the CDR3 cannot be located on it reliably, and the CDR3 follows TCRdb's listing. The rearrangement uses TRBV5-1 and TRBJ2-2; TRBD2 is the table's D call, not checked against the DNA. Counting both end residues, the CDR3 totals 13 amino acids. CDR1 is SGHRS, CDR2 YFSETQ, per germline. CDR3 region: CASSLGEERSCFF.

This CDR3 reads CASSLAWSSGNTIYF. The CDR3 coding sequence is TGTGCCAGCAGCTTGGCCTGGAGCTCTGGAAACACCATATATTTT. This rearrangement joins TRBV5-8 to TRBJ1-3; D is undetermined. The germline V and J ends were trimmed by 0 bases and 0 bases, with 7 bases remaining between them. The CDR3 covers 15 residues. CDR1 is SGHTS and CDR2 is YDEGEE in the germline V gene.

This sequence joins TRBV5-6 and TRBJ1-6; 7 bases are shared with TRBD1. The V gene's germline CDR1 is SGHDT and CDR2 YYEEEE. J gave up 9 bases and V 3 bases, and 9 bases lay outside the gene matches. The CDR3 contains 15 residues. CDR3 sequence (DNA): TGTGCCAGCAGCTCTGGACAGGAGGGCGGTTCACCCCTCCACTTT. This gives the protein CASSSGQEGGSPLHF.

The chain has TRBV19 and TRBJ2-7, with a possible D match to TRBD2 (6 bases). The CDR3 runs to 13 residues. V lost 5 bases and J lost 4, with 12 bases in between. Germline assignment: CDR1 LNHDA and CDR2 SQIVND (reference sequence). For the CDR3, the DNA is TGTGCCAGTAGTCCAGCAGGGAGGTACGAGCAGTACTTC. This encodes CASSPAGRYEQYF.

The chain combines TRBV5-5 with TRBJ2-3, with 11 bases fitting TRBD2. V dropped 6 bases and J dropped 5; count of bases not matched to a gene: 5. This CDR3 has 14 amino acids. Germline assignment: CDR1 SGHKS and CDR2 YYEKEE (reference sequence). The CDR3 loop reads CASTLLAGVDTQYF. CDR3 nucleotides: TGTGCCAGCACCTTACTAGCGGGGGTAGATACGCAGTATTTT.

V usage is TRBV29-1 and J usage is TRBJ1-5; D call uncertain. This CDR3 spans 13 amino acids. V lost 5 bases to trimming and J lost 0 bases, with 8 bases between them. The V gene's germline CDR1 is SQVTM and CDR2 ANQGSEA. The CDR3 DNA sequence: TGCAGCGTTCAGGAAAATAGCAATCAGCCCCAGCATTTT. As protein: CSVQENSNQPQHF.

V and J are TRBV7-2 and TRBJ2-1; 10 positions match TRBD2. There are 16 residues in the CDR3. V lost 5 bases to trimming and J lost 6 bases; unmatched junction nucleotides: 10. CDR1 is SGHTA and CDR2 is FQGNSA in the germline V gene. The CDR3 DNA reads as TGTGCCAGCAGCCAACCCGGACTAGCGGACCTCAATGAGCAGTTCTTC. Its translation: CASSQPGLADLNEQFF.

The chain uses TRBV9 and TRBJ2-2; 7 bases map to TRBD1. The germline V gene has CDR1 SGDLS and CDR2 YYNGEE. This CDR3 region has 15 residues. V trimming: 2 bases; J trimming: 4 bases; junction bases outside the gene matches: 5. CDR3 in DNA: TGTGCCAGCAGCGTTAGGACAGGTTCCACCGGGGAGCTGTTTTTT. It translates to CASSVRTGSTGELFF.

V usage is TRBV5-1 and J usage is TRBJ2-7, with a possible D match to TRBD2 (5 bases). CDR1 and CDR2 (germline): SGHRS, YFSETQ. This CDR3 region has 16 residues. V lost 0 bases and J lost 6, with 19 bases in between. CDR3 sequence: CASSLVPGYGTGEQYF. CDR3 DNA: TGCGCCAGCAGCTTGGTCCCGGGGTATGGTACCGGCGAGCAGTACTTC.

V is TRBV19 and J is TRBJ1-3; possible D gene TRBD1, 5 bases. This CDR3 has 16 residues. CDR1 LNHDA and CDR2 SQIVND come from the germline V gene (reference sequence). V lost 3 bases to trimming and J lost 0 bases, with 12 bases between them. The CDR3 sequence: CASSMAGTGSGNTIYF. CDR3 DNA sequence: TGTGCCAGTAGTATGGCTGGGACTGGCTCTGGAAACACCATATATTTT.

V usage is TRBV6-5 and J usage is TRBJ1-2; no clear D. The germline CDR1 and CDR2 sequences are MNHEY and SVGAGI. V lost 4 bases, J lost 8 bases, and 17 bases lay in between. This CDR3 is built from 14 residues. This CDR3 is CASSFREGDVGYTF. The CDR3 DNA sequence: TGTGCCAGCAGTTTTCGAGAGGGTGACGTCGGCTACACCTTC.

J is TRBJ2-3 and V is TRBV19; TRBD2 matches 9 bases. Unmatched junction bases numbered 11, after V lost 2 bases and J lost 2 bases. Per germline, CDR1 LNHDA and CDR2 SQIVND (reference sequence). This CDR3 contains 18 residues. The CDR3 reads CASSIQVWGGGATDTQYF. The CDR3 DNA reads TGTGCCAGTAGTATACAGGTTTGGGGCGGGGGGGCCACAGATACGCAGTATTTT.

This chain uses TRBV24-1 with TRBJ2-1, with 12 bases matching TRBD1. V trimming: 4 bases; J trimming: 0 bases; junction bases outside the gene matches: 12. The CDR3 spans 20 residues. Germline loops: CDR1 KGHDR, CDR2 SFDVKD. The CDR3 loop is CATSDAVGTGGGFSYNEQFF. CDR3 nucleotide sequence: TGTGCCACCAGTGACGCAGTCGGGACAGGGGGCGGATTCTCCTACAATGAGCAGTTCTTC.

This chain joins TRBV6-5 and TRBJ1-6; D might be TRBD1 (6 bases). This CDR3 is built from 14 residues. The germline V gene has CDR1 MNHEY and CDR2 SVGAGI. V lost 6 bases and J lost 7, with 13 bases in between. For the CDR3, the DNA is TGTGCCAGCAGCGCTACAGGGCCCAATTCACCCCTCCACTTT. The encoded protein is CASSATGPNSPLHF.

This rearrangement joins TRBV11-2 to TRBJ2-1; tentatively, D is TRBD2 (6 bases). The CDR3 covers 18 residues. The germline V gene has CDR1 SGHAT and CDR2 FQNNGV. V was cut by 4 bases and J by 2 bases, with 21 bases left in between. The CDR3 loop reads CASSSLGGTFNTYNEQFF. In DNA, the CDR3 is TGTGCCAGCAGCTCCCTGGGCGGGACGTTTAACACCTACAATGAGCAGTTCTTC.

The chain carries TRBV2 and TRBJ1-3; no reliable D call. The V gene's germline CDR1 is SNHLY and CDR2 FYNNEI. The length of the CDR3 is 16 residues. Deletions cut 4 bases from V and 0 bases from J, with 13 bases between. CDR3 in amino acids: CASSGEGFLSGNTIYF. Here the CDR3 DNA reads TGTGCCAGCAGTGGGGAGGGATTTCTCTCTGGAAACACCATATATTTT.

V usage is TRBV5-8 and J usage is TRBJ1-1; D is unclear. Trimming removed 4 bases from V and 0 bases from J, with 7 bases in between. Germline V gives CDR1 SGHTS, CDR2 YDEGEE. CDR3 length: 13 amino acids. The CDR3 protein is CASSPRMNTEAFF. CDR3 DNA: TGTGCCAGCAGCCCGCGTATGAACACTGAAGCTTTCTTT.

The gene calls are TRBV19 and TRBJ1-5; 10 bases match TRBD1. The CDR3 totals 18 residues. J lost 2 bases, V lost 4 bases, and 11 bases had no gene match. Germline loops: CDR1 LNHDA, CDR2 SQIVND (reference sequence). The CDR3 DNA reads TGTGCCAGTAGTACGACAGGGGGCGTTAAGGGTGGCAATCAGCCCCAGCATTTT. Protein: CASSTTGGVKGGNQPQHF.

The chain recombines TRBV6-6 with TRBJ1-4; weak D call: TRBD1 (5 bases). This CDR3 comprises 15 residues. Trimming took 6 bases from V and 8 from J, leaving 19 bases between them. CDR1 MNHNY and CDR2 SVGAGI come from the germline V gene (reference sequence). The CDR3 sequence: CASSLTPARGEKLFF. The CDR3 bases are TGTGCCAGCAGCCTAACACCTGCCCGGGGGGAAAAACTGTTTTTT.

The V gene is TRBV29-1, the J gene TRBJ2-7; 9 positions agree with TRBD1. The germline V gene encodes CDR1 SQVTM and CDR2 ANQGSEA. V shed 5 bases, J shed 6 bases, and the junction held 8 bases outside the gene matches. There are 13 residues in the CDR3. The CDR3 region is CSVSGTGSAEQYF. CDR3 nucleotide sequence: TGCAGCGTTTCCGGGACAGGGAGTGCCGAGCAGTACTTC.

The chain combines TRBV19 with TRBJ1-5; TRBD1 agrees at 7 bases. The V segment lost 5 bases and the J segment 0 bases; nucleotides outside the gene matches: 4. The CDR3 contains 15 residues. From germline, CDR1 is LNHDA and CDR2 SQIVND (reference sequence). The CDR3 here is CASSSWDSSNQPQHF. CDR3 coding DNA: TGTGCCAGTAGTTCATGGGACAGTAGCAATCAGCCCCAGCATTTT.

The chain links TRBV19 to TRBJ2-1, with D uncertain. Germline lookup yields CDR1 LNHDA and CDR2 SQIVND (reference sequence). This CDR3 comprises 14 residues. Trimming cost V 2 bases and J 15 bases, with 20 bases left between them. The CDR3 is CASSINRSVPPGFF. As DNA, the CDR3 is TGTGCCAGTAGTATAAATAGATCGGTTCCCCCGGGGTTCTTC.